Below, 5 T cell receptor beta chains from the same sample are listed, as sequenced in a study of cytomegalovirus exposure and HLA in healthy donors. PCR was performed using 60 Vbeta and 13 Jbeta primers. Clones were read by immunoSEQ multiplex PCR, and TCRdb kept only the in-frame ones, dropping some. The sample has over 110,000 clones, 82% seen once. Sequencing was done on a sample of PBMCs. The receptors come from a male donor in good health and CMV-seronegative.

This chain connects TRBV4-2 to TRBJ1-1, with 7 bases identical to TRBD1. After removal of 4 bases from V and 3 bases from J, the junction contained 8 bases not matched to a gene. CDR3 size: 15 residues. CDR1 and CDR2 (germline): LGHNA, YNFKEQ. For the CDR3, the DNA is TGTGCCAGCAGCCCCCGGGAGGGGGCCGACACTGAAGCTTTCTTT. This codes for CASSPREGADTEAFF.

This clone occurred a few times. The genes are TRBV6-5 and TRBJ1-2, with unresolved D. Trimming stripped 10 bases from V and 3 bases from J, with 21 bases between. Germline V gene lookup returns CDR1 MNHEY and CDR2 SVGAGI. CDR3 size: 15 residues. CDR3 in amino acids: CATRPPGRRDYGYTF. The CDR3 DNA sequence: TGTGCCACACGCCCCCCTGGACGGAGGGACTATGGCTACACCTTC.

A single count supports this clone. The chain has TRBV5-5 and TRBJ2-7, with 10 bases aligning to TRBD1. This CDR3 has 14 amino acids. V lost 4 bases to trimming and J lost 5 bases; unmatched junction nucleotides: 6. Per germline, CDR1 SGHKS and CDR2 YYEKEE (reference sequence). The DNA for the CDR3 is TGTGCCAGCAGCCATTCGGGACAGGGGAACGAGCAGTACTTC. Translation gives CASSHSGQGNEQYF.

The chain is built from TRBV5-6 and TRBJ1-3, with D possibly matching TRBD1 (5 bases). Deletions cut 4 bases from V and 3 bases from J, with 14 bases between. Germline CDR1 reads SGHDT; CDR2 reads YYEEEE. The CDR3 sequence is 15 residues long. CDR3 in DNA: TGTGCCAGCAGCCTGGCAGGGATGGATGGAAACACCATATATTTT. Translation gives CASSLAGMDGNTIYF.

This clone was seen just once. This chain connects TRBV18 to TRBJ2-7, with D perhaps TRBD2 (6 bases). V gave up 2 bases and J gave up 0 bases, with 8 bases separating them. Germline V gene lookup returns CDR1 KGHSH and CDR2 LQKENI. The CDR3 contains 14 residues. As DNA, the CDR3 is TGTGCCAGCTCACCAGCAGCGGGCTCCTACGAGCAGTACTTC. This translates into CASSPAAGSYEQYF.